This entry lists 24 T cell receptor beta chains sequenced from one sample in a study of T cell repertoires in cytomegalovirus infection. TCRdb ran MiXCR on the reads and lists one entry per CDR3 protein. The table shows more than 250,000 distinct CDR3 sequences, with 25% occurring only once. No cognate antigen is known for these TCRs. The starting material was cultured PBMCs, obtained from culture after CMV antigen stimulation. The source of these receptors is a human donor in good health (CMV status not recorded). Some clones in this sample may be carry-over from other donors' samples.

This clonotype was counted between two and nine times. This CDR3 reads CASSLGAMRTDTQYF. The CDR3 DNA is TGTGCCAGCAGTTTAGGCGCCATGAGAACAGATACGCAGTATTTT. The chain has TRBV28 and TRBJ2-3; the D is unclear. The V gene lost 2 bases and the J gene lost 3 bases, with 12 bases spanning the gap. Germline V lookup: CDR1 MDHEN, CDR2 SYDVKM. This CDR3 comprises 15 residues.

In its sample, this clonotype was seen a few times. The chain uses TRBV20-1 and TRBJ2-7; D not resolved. The CDR3 is 13 amino acids. Germline V gene data show CDR1 as DFQATT and CDR2 as SNEGSKA (reference sequence). V lost 1 base, J lost 2 bases, and 9 bases lay in between. CDR3 amino acids: CSARGWDTYEQYF. DNA for the CDR3: TGCAGTGCTAGAGGGTGGGATACCTACGAGCAGTACTTC.

The CDR3 loop reads CASSVGGGRTDTQYF. CDR3 DNA sequence: TGTGCCAGCAGCGTAGGCGGGGGGCGCACAGATACGCAGTATTTT. V and J are TRBV9 and TRBJ2-3, with 8 bases that match TRBD2. Germline lookup yields CDR1 SGDLS and CDR2 YYNGEE. CDR3 length: 15 amino acids. Germline trimming cut 0 bases from V and 1 base from J; bases unmatched to any gene: 1.

This clonotype came up a few times. The gene calls are TRBV7-2 and TRBJ1-4; unclear D gene. The CDR3 spans 14 residues. V lost 5 bases and J 0 bases, leaving 7 bases between the germline ends. Germline CDR1 reads SGHTA; CDR2 reads FQGNSA. This chain's CDR3 is CASSPFATNEKLFF. The CDR3 coding sequence is TGTGCCAGCAGCCCCTTTGCAACTAATGAAAAACTGTTTTTT.

There are many counts of this clonotype. The V call is TRBV7-2, the J call TRBJ2-7; D unclear. The V gene lost 0 bases and the J gene lost 6 bases, with 9 bases spanning the gap. This CDR3 contains 13 residues. Per germline, CDR1 SGHTA and CDR2 FQGNSA. CDR3 region: CASSLADISEQYV. In DNA, the CDR3 is TGTGCCAGCAGCTTAGCGGATATTAGCGAGCAGTACGTC.

The DNA of the CDR3 is TGTGCCACCAGCAAACAGACAGGGATCGGCAATCAGCCCCAGCATTTT. This gives the protein CATSKQTGIGNQPQHF. This rearrangement joins TRBV15 to TRBJ1-5; 7 nucleotides align to TRBD1. This CDR3 contains 16 residues. Per the germline V gene, CDR1 is LNHNV and CDR2 is YYDKDF (reference sequence). V dropped 4 bases and J dropped 2; count of bases not matched to a gene: 8.

Only one count was recorded for this clonotype. This sequence joins TRBV12-3 or TRBV12-4 and TRBJ1-2; D remains unclear. The CDR3 runs to 11 residues. V was clipped by 4 bases and J by 4 bases, with 4 bases between them. The DNA of the CDR3 is TGTGCCAGCAGTTCATCCTATGGCTACACCTTC. This sequence encodes CASSSSYGYTF.

This clonotype was observed a few times. The rearrangement links TRBV10-3 to TRBJ2-3, with D maybe TRBD1 (6 bases). Germline V gene lookup returns CDR1 ENHRY and CDR2 SYGVKD. This CDR3 spans 12 amino acids. V lost 8 bases, J lost 2 bases, and 8 bases lay in between. CDR3 DNA sequence: TGTGCCATCGGACAGTCCACAGATACGCAGTATTTT. Its translation: CAIGQSTDTQYF.

The CDR3 bases are TGCAGTGCTCCCACCGGGGCGCGAGGCTATGGCTACACCTTC. Translated, it gives CSAPTGARGYGYTF. The chain uses TRBV20-1 and TRBJ1-2, with a possible D match to TRBD1 (5 bases). Germline V gene sequence: CDR1 DFQATT, CDR2 SNEGSKA (reference sequence). V lost 5 bases to trimming and J lost 4 bases, with 17 bases between them. This CDR3 has 14 residues.

About this clonotype itself: Being one base from a much bigger clone, this may be a read error. This CDR3 reads CASRLAGGGYNEQFF. The CDR3 DNA sequence: TGTGCCAGCAGGTTAGCGGGAGGGGGCTACAATGAGCAGTTCTTC. J is TRBJ2-1 and V is TRBV28; TRBD2 agrees at 11 bases. The CDR3 is 15 amino acids. With V trimmed by 6 bases and J by 3 bases, 4 bases remained unmatched. Germline lookup yields CDR1 MDHEN and CDR2 SYDVKM.

Ten or more counts support this clonotype. The V gene is TRBV7-6, the J gene TRBJ2-1; D might be TRBD2 (6 bases). Germline-derived CDR1 and CDR2 are SGHVS and FNYEAQ. The V end was cut by 2 bases, the J end by 6 bases, with 14 bases between. The CDR3 contains 15 residues. In DNA form, the CDR3 reads TGTGCCAGCAGCTTATCTAGCGTGACGGGCAATGAGCAGTTCTTC. Its protein is CASSLSSVTGNEQFF.

This clonotype has a handful of counts. This rearrangement joins TRBV6-2 or TRBV6-3 to TRBJ2-5; D call uncertain. The V gene lost 7 bases and the J gene lost 0 bases, with 12 bases spanning the gap. The CDR3 loop spans 14 amino acids. The germline gives CDR1 MNHEY, CDR2 SVGEGT. The CDR3: CASMGQPYQETQYF. CDR3 DNA sequence: TGTGCCAGCATGGGTCAACCCTACCAAGAGACCCAGTACTTC.

This clonotype was seen repeatedly, ten times or more. This sequence joins TRBV19 and TRBJ2-7; D perhaps matches TRBD1 (6 bases). The germline V gene encodes CDR1 LNHDA and CDR2 SQIVND (reference sequence). The CDR3 is 14 amino acids. V dropped 5 bases and J dropped 3 bases, with 14 bases sitting between them. The CDR3 region has the DNA TGTGCCAGTAGTCTTCCGGGACAAAACTACGAGCAGTACTTC. Its translation: CASSLPGQNYEQYF.

The rearrangement joins TRBV2 to TRBJ2-2; D unresolved. CDR1 is SNHLY and CDR2 is FYNNEI in the germline V gene. Deletions cut 0 bases from V and 1 base from J, with 3 bases between. The CDR3 is made up of 14 amino acids. The CDR3 DNA reads as TGTGCCAGCAGTGAAGCAGGGAACACCGGGGAGCTGTTTTTT. Encoded protein: CASSEAGNTGELFF. Based on the CDR3 plus reference TRBV2 and TRBJ2-2, the full variable domain is EPEVTQTPSHQVTQMGQEVILRCVPISNHLYFYWYRQILGQKVEFLVSFYNNEISEKSEIFDDQFSVERPDGSNFTLKIRSTKLEDSAMYFCASSEAGNTGELFFGEGSRLTVL.

This rearrangement joins TRBV6-6 to TRBJ2-3; 9 positions match TRBD2. The J segment lost 3 bases and the V segment lost 7 bases, leaving 8 bases of the junction unmatched. The CDR3 is 15 amino acids. Germline CDR1 reads MNHNY; CDR2 reads SVGAGI (reference sequence). CDR3 region: CASTQYTSGTDTQYF. The CDR3 DNA is TGTGCCAGCACCCAGTACACTAGCGGGACAGATACGCAGTATTTT.

This clonotype came up many times. This chain joins TRBV19 and TRBJ1-6; possibly TRBD1 for D (5 bases). The CDR3 has 15 amino acids. The ends were cut back, 5 bases at V and 4 bases at J, with 12 bases in the middle. Germline V CDR1 and CDR2: LNHDA, SQIVND (reference sequence). The CDR3 loop reads CASSAGTAYNSPLHF. CDR3 DNA: TGTGCCAGTAGTGCCGGGACGGCATATAATTCACCCCTCCACTTT.

This clonotype was counted between two and nine times. This rearrangement joins TRBV6-2 or TRBV6-3 to TRBJ2-1; a weak D match, TRBD2 (6 bases). The CDR3 runs to 16 residues. Germline values: CDR1 MNHEY, CDR2 SVGEGT. Trimming pared 1 base from V and 8 bases from J, leaving 18 bases between. CDR3 DNA: TGTGCCAGCAGTTACTTTTCCGGGAGCAAACGGGATGAGCAGTTCTTC. Its protein product is CASSYFSGSKRDEQFF.

This clonotype was counted ten times or more. This chain joins TRBV7-2 and TRBJ1-5; tentative D call: TRBD1 (5 bases). The CDR3 covers 15 residues. V shed 2 bases and J shed 5 bases, with 13 bases lying between them. Per the germline V gene, CDR1 is SGHTA and CDR2 is FQGNSA. The CDR3: CASSLNLGGYQPQHF. Here the CDR3 DNA reads TGTGCCAGCAGCTTAAATCTGGGGGGGTATCAGCCCCAGCATTTT.

Only a few counts were recorded for this clonotype. This chain uses TRBV7-8 with TRBJ2-5; perhaps D is TRBD1 or TRBD2 (5 bases each). Germline CDR1 and CDR2: SGHVS and FQNEAQ. This CDR3 contains 13 residues. Trimming removed 3 bases at V and 9 bases at J, with 14 bases between. CDR3 region: CASSFAGAGAQYF. The DNA for the CDR3 is TGTGCCAGCAGCTTTGCCGGGGCCGGGGCCCAGTACTTC.

This clonotype was seen a few times. This rearrangement joins TRBV28 to TRBJ2-1; D remains unclear. CDR3 size: 13 residues. Per germline, CDR1 MDHEN and CDR2 SYDVKM. Trimming removed 5 bases at V and 7 bases at J, with 12 bases between. CDR3 DNA sequence: TGTGCCAGCAGTCCCAAGAGTCGAAATGAGCAGTTCTTC. As protein: CASSPKSRNEQFF.

The chain combines TRBV4-3 with TRBJ2-5; 12 bases match TRBD2. The V segment lost 0 bases and the J segment 5 bases; nucleotides outside the gene matches: 7. The germline CDR1 and CDR2 sequences are LGHNA and YSLEER. CDR3 length: 17 amino acids. The CDR3 loop is CASSQESLAGGDETQYF. DNA for the CDR3: TGCGCCAGCAGCCAAGAAAGTCTAGCGGGAGGGGATGAGACCCAGTACTTC.

This rearrangement joins TRBV20-1 to TRBJ2-3, with 7 nucleotides matching TRBD2. The V gene's germline CDR1 is DFQATT and CDR2 SNEGSKA (reference sequence). This CDR3 has 15 residues. V lost 3 bases and J lost 0; bases outside the gene matches: 6. The CDR3: CSARGASGSTDTQYF. DNA for the CDR3: TGCAGTGCTAGGGGAGCTAGCGGTAGCACAGATACGCAGTATTTT.

This clonotype came up a few times. The chain uses TRBV7-2 and TRBJ2-5; 7 nucleotides align to TRBD1. Germline lookup yields CDR1 SGHTA and CDR2 FQGNSA. The CDR3 length is 15 residues. After removal of 3 bases from V and 0 bases from J, the junction contained 4 bases not matched to a gene. The CDR3 DNA reads as TGTGCCAGCAGCTTTCAGGGGGTTGACCAAGAGACCCAGTACTTC. It is translated as CASSFQGVDQETQYF.

V and J are TRBV12-3 or TRBV12-4 and TRBJ1-1; 7 bases agree with TRBD1. The CDR3 is made up of 14 amino acids. The trim removed 6 bases at V and 5 bases at J, leaving 9 bases unmatched. CDR3 protein: CASSYTGTETEAFF. In nucleotides, the CDR3 is TGTGCCAGCAGCTACACCGGGACAGAGACTGAAGCTTTCTTT.